One sample yielded the 9 T cell receptor beta chains listed below, sequenced in a study of blood T cell repertoires in COVID-19. Measured with immunoSEQ multiplex PCR; TCRdb has only the in-frame clones, and not every one. The table lists around 50,000 clones, about 92% of them singletons. The sequenced sample was peripheral blood. The receptor set was obtained from a man aged 55-75 years with COVID-19, enrolled during active disease.

The table lists this clone with a count of one. The chain links TRBV7-2 to TRBJ2-4, with 9 bases lining up with TRBD2. V shed 5 bases, J shed 3 bases, and the junction held 5 bases outside the gene matches. This CDR3 is built from 15 residues. Germline values: CDR1 SGHTA, CDR2 FQGNSA. The CDR3 protein is CASSGGGGGKNIQYF. The CDR3 DNA is TGTGCCAGCAGCGGCGGGGGGGGTGGCAAAAACATTCAGTACTTC.

This chain uses TRBV7-2 with TRBJ2-1, with 7 bases aligning to TRBD1. This CDR3 has 15 amino acids. Trimming at V came to 2 bases and at J to 0 bases, leaving 1 base not matched to a gene. Per the germline V gene, CDR1 is SGHTA and CDR2 is FQGNSA. CDR3 bases: TGTGCCAGCAGCTTACGGGACAGCTCCTACAATGAGCAGTTCTTC. Translated: CASSLRDSSYNEQFF.

CDR3 sequence: CASSQLRAGELFF. The CDR3 region has the DNA TGTGCCAGCAGCCAGTTGAGGGCCGGGGAGCTGTTTTTT. The chain uses TRBV3-1 (or the pseudogene TRBV3-2) and TRBJ2-2; TRBD2 is a possible D gene (5 bases). V lost 3 bases to trimming and J lost 6 bases, with 8 bases between them. Germline assignment: CDR1 LGHDT and CDR2 YNNKEL (reference sequence). This CDR3 region has 13 residues.

V gene TRBV29-1 combines with J gene TRBJ2-1, with 9 positions matching TRBD1. Germline V gene lookup returns CDR1 SQVTM and CDR2 ANQGSEA. This CDR3 has 12 residues. V trimming: 7 bases; J trimming: 7 bases; junction bases outside the gene matches: 5. The CDR3 reads CSGDRVVNEQFF. Written as DNA, the CDR3 is TGCAGCGGGGACAGGGTGGTTAATGAGCAGTTCTTC.

J is TRBJ2-7 and V is TRBV10-1, with 8 positions matching TRBD1. This CDR3 is built from 14 residues. Trimming cost V 5 bases and J 5 bases; bases outside gene matches: 8. Looked up from germline, CDR1 is WNHNN and CDR2 is SYGVQD (reference sequence). The CDR3 region is CASSPFSGGHEQYF. In DNA form, the CDR3 reads TGCGCCAGCAGTCCCTTCTCAGGGGGCCACGAGCAGTACTTC.

The genes are TRBV2 and TRBJ2-4; 14 bases match TRBD2. In germline, CDR1 is SNHLY, CDR2 FYNNEI. The CDR3 runs 16 residues. V lost 4 bases to trimming and J lost 7 bases; unmatched junction nucleotides: 6. The CDR3 region is CASSGGTSGSVNIQYF. CDR3 DNA: TGTGCCAGCAGTGGCGGGACTAGCGGGAGTGTGAACATTCAGTACTTC.

This clone was observed a handful of times. The chain couples TRBV19 to TRBJ1-2, with D possibly being TRBD1 (6 bases). CDR3 length: 14 residues. Germline loops: CDR1 LNHDA, CDR2 SQIVND (reference sequence). Between the trimmed V and J ends, which lost 0 bases and 2 bases, there was a span of 7 bases. Here the CDR3 DNA reads TGTGCCAGTAGTATAGAAAGGGGGAACTATGGCTACACCTTC. This codes for CASSIERGNYGYTF.

With respect to this clone: Relative to the germline gene, one junction end is altered; a read error may explain this. The chain employs TRBV9 and TRBJ2-7; a possible D gene is TRBD1 (6 bases). The CDR3 has 13 residues. Germline V CDR1 and CDR2: SGDLS, YYNGEE. CDR3 region: CASSLGANYAQYF. Written as DNA, the CDR3 is TGTGCCAGCAGCTTGGGGGCTAATTACGCGCAGTACTTC.

The chain carries TRBV3-1 (or the pseudogene TRBV3-2) and TRBJ1-1, with no clear D. This CDR3 is built from 14 residues. Between the trimmed V and J ends, which lost 6 bases and 4 bases, there was a span of 15 bases. Germline lookup yields CDR1 LGHDT and CDR2 YNNKEL (reference sequence). CDR3 residues: CASRSSGSGTEAFF. CDR3 bases: TGTGCCAGCAGATCTTCCGGGTCGGGCACTGAAGCTTTCTTT.